A single sample is the source of the 18 T cell receptor beta chains below, sequenced in a study of blood T cell repertoires in COVID-19. The repertoire was sequenced with immunoSEQ multiplex PCR; TCRdb's copy has only in-frame clones and lacks some. The sample has 250,000 to 400,000 clones, 88% seen once. The sequenced sample was peripheral blood. Every receptor here comes from a woman aged 25-40 years with COVID-19, enrolled during active disease.

The chain employs TRBV7-9 and TRBJ2-3; D uncertain. The V gene's germline CDR1 is SEHNR and CDR2 FQNEAQ (reference sequence). The CDR3 loop spans 16 amino acids. V was trimmed by 2 bases and J by 0 bases, leaving 12 bases between them. The CDR3, as DNA: TGTGCCAGCAGCTTAATGGCAGGTACTAGCACAGATACGCAGTATTTT. It translates to CASSLMAGTSTDTQYF.

In its sample, this clone was seen once. CDR3 sequence reads: CASSQVLGEDSPLHF. The CDR3 DNA reads as TGTGCCAGCTCACAGGTCTTGGGTGAGGATTCACCCCTCCACTTT. The V gene is TRBV18, the J gene TRBJ1-6; D gene ambiguous. Trimming cost V 4 bases and J 8 bases, with 15 bases left between them. The V gene's germline CDR1 is KGHSH and CDR2 LQKENI. This CDR3 has 15 residues.

The chain couples TRBV24-1 to TRBJ2-1, with TRBD1 identical over 11 bases. V trimming: 2 bases; J trimming: 5 bases; junction bases outside the gene matches: 1. The length of the CDR3 is 15 residues. Germline V gene sequence: CDR1 KGHDR, CDR2 SFDVKD. The CDR3 DNA reads TGTGCCACCAGTGATTGGACAGGGGGCCACAATGAGCAGTTCTTC. Translating it yields CATSDWTGGHNEQFF.

The genes are TRBV7-3 and TRBJ2-7, with D maybe TRBD2 (5 bases). Trimming removed 1 base from V and 7 bases from J, with 11 bases in between. There are 13 residues in the CDR3. The V gene's germline CDR1 is SGHTA and CDR2 FQGTGA. In nucleotides, the CDR3 is TGTGCCAGCAGCTTAATGGAGACGGGGGAGCAGTACTTC. Translating it yields CASSLMETGEQYF.

V gene TRBV6-5 combines with J gene TRBJ2-1; D possibly corresponds to TRBD2 (6 bases). This CDR3 has 14 amino acids. V lost 4 bases to trimming and J lost 7 bases, with 14 bases between them. CDR1 is MNHEY and CDR2 is SVGAGI in the germline V gene. For the CDR3, the DNA is TGTGCCAGCAGTTGGGGGGACTCGAGGAATGAGCAGTTCTTC. Residues: CASSWGDSRNEQFF.

The genes are TRBV6-5 and TRBJ2-2; tentative D call: TRBD2 (5 bases). Looked up from germline, CDR1 is MNHEY and CDR2 is SVGAGI. This CDR3 has 14 amino acids. V dropped 7 bases and J dropped 7 bases, with 16 bases sitting between them. In nucleotides, the CDR3 is TGTGCCAGCACCCGGACTGTCTATAGCGGGGAGCTGTTTTTT. This translates into CASTRTVYSGELFF.

The chain's CDR3 is CASILMGGTEAFF. The CDR3 DNA reads TGTGCCAGTATCCTGATGGGGGGCACTGAAGCTTTCTTT. The chain combines TRBV19 with TRBJ1-1; tentative D call: TRBD1 (5 bases). The length of the CDR3 is 13 residues. The germline CDR1 and CDR2 sequences are LNHDA and SQIVND (reference sequence). The V end was cut by 7 bases, the J end by 4 bases, with 13 bases between.

This chain links TRBV19 with TRBJ1-1, with 8 bases that match TRBD1. The CDR3 is 16 amino acids. The V segment lost 3 bases and the J segment 3 bases; nucleotides outside the gene matches: 9. Germline V gene lookup returns CDR1 LNHDA and CDR2 SQIVND (reference sequence). CDR3 amino acids: CASSMDPTGGYTEAFF. CDR3 in DNA: TGTGCCAGTAGTATGGATCCTACAGGGGGGTACACTGAAGCTTTCTTT.

This sequence joins TRBV18 and TRBJ1-2; D is undetermined. From germline, CDR1 is KGHSH and CDR2 LQKENI. This CDR3 spans 15 amino acids. V lost 2 bases and J 5 bases, leaving 15 bases between the germline ends. CDR3 loop: CASSPRNSGEYGYTF. CDR3 DNA sequence: TGTGCCAGCTCACCAAGGAACAGCGGGGAGTATGGCTACACCTTC.

The chain is built from TRBV29-1 and TRBJ2-5; TRBD2 might be the D (6 bases). Germline lookup yields CDR1 SQVTM and CDR2 ANQGSEA. This CDR3 comprises 13 residues. Trimming left V 3 bases short and J 0 bases short, with 8 bases between. CDR3 region: CSVEGLHQETQYF. The CDR3 nucleotides are TGCAGCGTTGAGGGACTCCACCAAGAGACCCAGTACTTC.

The chain recombines TRBV4-1 with TRBJ1-1, with D perhaps TRBD1 (6 bases). There are 15 residues in the CDR3. The germline V gene has CDR1 MGHRA and CDR2 YSYEKL. V shed 4 bases and J shed 5 bases, with 17 bases lying between them. The CDR3 loop is CASSLAPGARTEAFF. The DNA for the CDR3 is TGCGCCAGCAGCCTCGCCCCAGGGGCTCGGACTGAAGCTTTCTTT.

This clone showed up just a few times. The V gene is TRBV19, the J gene TRBJ1-1; the match to TRBD1 covers 9 bases. V dropped 3 bases and J dropped 4; count of bases not matched to a gene: 3. This CDR3 comprises 14 residues. Looked up from germline, CDR1 is LNHDA and CDR2 is SQIVND (reference sequence). CDR3 in DNA: TGTGCCAGTAGTATCGGGACAGGGTCCACTGAAGCTTTCTTT. This sequence encodes CASSIGTGSTEAFF.

The rearrangement uses TRBV19 and TRBJ1-4, with TRBD1 matching over 10 bases. V was clipped by 6 bases and J by 8 bases; unmatched bases: 6. The CDR3 is 14 residues long. Per the germline V gene, CDR1 is LNHDA and CDR2 is SQIVND (reference sequence). In nucleotides, the CDR3 is TGTGCCAGTAGCGACAGGGGGCGCGAGGAAAAACTGTTTTTT. Its protein product is CASSDRGREEKLFF.

The chain links TRBV9 to TRBJ2-1; 7 bases are shared with TRBD2. J was trimmed by 7 bases and V by 3 bases; bases with no gene match: 7. Germline V gives CDR1 SGDLS, CDR2 YYNGEE. The CDR3 sequence is 14 residues long. CDR3 in amino acids: CASSEGAGLNEQFF. Here the CDR3 DNA reads TGTGCCAGCAGCGAGGGAGCGGGGTTGAATGAGCAGTTCTTC. Together with reference TRBV9 and TRBJ2-1, the CDR3 gives the full variable domain: DSGVTQTPKHLITATGQRVTLRCSPRSGDLSVYWYQQSLDQGLQFLIQYYNGEERAKGNILERFSAQQFPDLHSELNLSSLELGDSALYFCASSEGAGLNEQFFGPGTRLTVL.

The J gene is TRBJ1-2, the V gene TRBV6-5; TRBD1 might be the D (6 bases). The CDR3 contains 13 residues. Trimming removed 4 bases from V and 8 bases from J, with 14 bases in between. Germline V gene data show CDR1 as MNHEY and CDR2 as SVGAGI. The CDR3 loop reads CASSSFRTEGYTF. DNA for the CDR3: TGTGCCAGCAGTTCCTTCCGGACAGAAGGCTACACCTTC.

The chain links TRBV6-5 to TRBJ1-4; 9 nucleotides match TRBD1. Germline CDR1 and CDR2: MNHEY and SVGAGI. This CDR3 comprises 15 residues. V shed 2 bases, J shed 5 bases, and the junction held 3 bases outside the gene matches. Here the CDR3 DNA reads TGTGCCAGCAGTTACGGGGGGACAGGGAATGAAAAACTGTTTTTT. As protein: CASSYGGTGNEKLFF.

The chain employs TRBV3-1 (or the pseudogene TRBV3-2) and TRBJ1-6; maybe TRBD1 (6 bases). CDR1 is LGHDT and CDR2 is YNNKEL in the germline V gene (reference sequence). The CDR3 is made up of 17 amino acids. Deletions cut 5 bases from V and 9 bases from J, with 23 bases between. The chain's CDR3 is CASSSGSGTLLASPLHF. The CDR3 DNA follows: TGTGCCAGCAGCTCAGGGTCCGGGACACTTCTCGCTTCACCCCTCCACTTT.

The chain employs TRBV3-1 (or the pseudogene TRBV3-2) and TRBJ2-2, with 7 bases identical to TRBD2. The CDR3 has 18 amino acids. CDR1 and CDR2 (germline): LGHDT, YNNKEL (reference sequence). V lost 0 bases to trimming and J lost 0 bases; unmatched junction nucleotides: 7. This CDR3 reads CASSQDPRLAANTGELFF. The CDR3 DNA sequence: TGTGCCAGCAGCCAAGACCCCAGGCTAGCGGCGAACACCGGGGAGCTGTTTTTT.